This TCR beta chain was sequenced during a study of shared clonotypes between healthy human individuals. Generated by immunoSEQ multiplex PCR, the TCRdb table keeps only in-frame clones and is missing some. The sample records around 1.1 million clones, roughly 80% being singletons. The sample was memory CD4+ T cells from PBMCs. Described subset: CD45RA-negative fraction. The receptor comes from a man younger than 35 in good health. Some clones in this sample may be carry-over from other donors' samples.

The CDR3 is CASSARGQSPYNEQFF. CDR3 in DNA: TGTGCCAGCAGCGCCCGAGGACAGAGCCCCTACAATGAGCAGTTCTTC. The chain recombines TRBV11-2 with TRBJ2-1; TRBD1 is a possible D gene (6 bases). The CDR3 runs to 16 residues. V was shortened by 5 bases and J by 2 bases, with 16 bases between the two germline ends. Germline V gives CDR1 SGHAT, CDR2 FQNNGV.